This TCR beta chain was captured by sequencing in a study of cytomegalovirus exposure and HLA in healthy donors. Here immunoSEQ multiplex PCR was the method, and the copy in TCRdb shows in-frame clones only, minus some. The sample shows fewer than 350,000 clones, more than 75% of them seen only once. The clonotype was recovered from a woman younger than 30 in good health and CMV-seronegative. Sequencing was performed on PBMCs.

CDR3 sequence: CASSVVSGDTQYF. The CDR3, as DNA: TGTGCCAGCAGCGTAGTGAGTGGAGATACGCAGTATTTT. This sequence joins TRBV9 and TRBJ2-3; D remains ambiguous. CDR3 size: 13 residues. V was trimmed by 0 bases and J by 5 bases, leaving 7 bases between them. From germline, CDR1 is SGDLS and CDR2 YYNGEE.